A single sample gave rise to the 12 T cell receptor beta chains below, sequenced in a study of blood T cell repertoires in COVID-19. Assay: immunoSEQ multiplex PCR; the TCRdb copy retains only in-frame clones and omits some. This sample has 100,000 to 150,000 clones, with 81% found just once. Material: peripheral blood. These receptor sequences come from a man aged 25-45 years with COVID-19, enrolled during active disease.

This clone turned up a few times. Here the CDR3 reads CASSTQGALNSPLHF. The CDR3 region has the DNA TGTGCCAGCAGTACACAGGGGGCGCTGAATTCACCCCTCCACTTT. The chain employs TRBV2 and TRBJ1-6; 9 nucleotides line up with TRBD1. After removal of 5 bases from V and 7 bases from J, the junction contained 6 bases not matched to a gene. There are 15 residues in the CDR3. Germline CDR1 SNHLY, CDR2 FYNNEI.

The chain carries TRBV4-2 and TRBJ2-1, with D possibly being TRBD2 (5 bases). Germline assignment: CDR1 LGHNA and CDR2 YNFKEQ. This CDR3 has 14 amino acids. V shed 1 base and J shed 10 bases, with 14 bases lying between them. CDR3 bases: TGTGCCAGCAGCCAAGTCGAGGGAGTAAGAGAGCAGTTCTTC. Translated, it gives CASSQVEGVREQFF.

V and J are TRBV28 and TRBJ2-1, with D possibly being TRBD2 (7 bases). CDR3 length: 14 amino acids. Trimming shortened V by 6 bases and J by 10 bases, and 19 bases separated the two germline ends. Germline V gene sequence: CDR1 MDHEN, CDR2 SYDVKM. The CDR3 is CASRGGRASEEQFF. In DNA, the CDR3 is TGTGCCAGCAGAGGGGGGAGGGCCTCGGAAGAGCAGTTCTTC.

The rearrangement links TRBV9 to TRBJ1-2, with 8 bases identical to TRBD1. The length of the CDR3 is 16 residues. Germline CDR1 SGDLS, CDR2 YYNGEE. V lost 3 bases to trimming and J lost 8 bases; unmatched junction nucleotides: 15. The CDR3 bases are TGTGCCAGCAGCGCTTCAAACAGGGGGGAAAGGACGGGCTACACCTTC. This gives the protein CASSASNRGERTGYTF.

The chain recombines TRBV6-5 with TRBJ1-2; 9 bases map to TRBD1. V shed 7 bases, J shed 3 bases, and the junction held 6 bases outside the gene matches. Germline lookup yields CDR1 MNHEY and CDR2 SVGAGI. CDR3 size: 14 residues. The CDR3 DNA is TGTGCCAGCACCCCGGGACAGGGAGACTATGGCTACACCTTC. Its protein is CASTPGQGDYGYTF.

As DNA, the CDR3 is TGTGCCAGCTCACCACAGGGAGGGGATTCACCCCTCCACTTT. This codes for CASSPQGGDSPLHF. The V and J genes are TRBV18 and TRBJ1-6; TRBD1 might be the D (5 bases). The CDR3 loop spans 14 amino acids. The germline V and J ends were trimmed by 1 base and 8 bases, with 9 bases remaining between them. Germline CDR1 reads KGHSH; CDR2 reads LQKENI.

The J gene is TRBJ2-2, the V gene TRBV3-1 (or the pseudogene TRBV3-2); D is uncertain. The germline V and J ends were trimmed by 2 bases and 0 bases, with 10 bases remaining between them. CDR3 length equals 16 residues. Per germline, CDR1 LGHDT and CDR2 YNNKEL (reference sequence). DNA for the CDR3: TGTGCCAGCAGCCAAAGGTCCGGGTCGAACACCGGGGAGCTGTTTTTT. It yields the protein CASSQRSGSNTGELFF.

DNA for the CDR3: TGCGCCAGCAGCCGAGAAACTAGCGGCTCCTACAATGAGCAGTTCTTC. It specifies CASSRETSGSYNEQFF. The chain joins TRBV4-1 to TRBJ2-1, with TRBD2 matching 8 bases. Germline assignment: CDR1 MGHRA and CDR2 YSYEKL. V lost 4 bases, J lost 0 bases, and 5 bases stayed unmatched. The CDR3 spans 16 residues.

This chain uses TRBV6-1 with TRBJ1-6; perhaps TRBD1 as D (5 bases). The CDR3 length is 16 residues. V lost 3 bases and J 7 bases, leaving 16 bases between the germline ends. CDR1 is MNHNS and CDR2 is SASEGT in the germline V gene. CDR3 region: CASSDKFQGRNSPLHF. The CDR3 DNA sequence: TGTGCCAGCAGTGATAAGTTTCAGGGAAGGAATTCACCCCTCCACTTT.

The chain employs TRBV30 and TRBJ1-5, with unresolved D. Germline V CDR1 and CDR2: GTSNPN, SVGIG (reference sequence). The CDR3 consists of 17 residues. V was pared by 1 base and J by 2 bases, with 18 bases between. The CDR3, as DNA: TGTGCCTGGAGTGCAGGCCGAGAGGGATTTCGCAATCAGCCCCAGCATTTT. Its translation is CAWSAGREGFRNQPQHF.

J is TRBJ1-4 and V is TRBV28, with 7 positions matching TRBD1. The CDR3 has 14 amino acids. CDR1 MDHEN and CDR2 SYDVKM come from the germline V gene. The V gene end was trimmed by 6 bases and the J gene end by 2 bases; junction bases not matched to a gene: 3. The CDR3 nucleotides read TGTGCCAGCAGCCCGGGACAGACTAATGAAAAACTGTTTTTT. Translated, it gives CASSPGQTNEKLFF.

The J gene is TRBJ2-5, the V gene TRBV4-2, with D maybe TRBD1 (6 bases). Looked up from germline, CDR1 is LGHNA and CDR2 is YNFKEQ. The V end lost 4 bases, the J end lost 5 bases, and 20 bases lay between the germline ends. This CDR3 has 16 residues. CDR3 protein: CASSRNAGQGMETQYF. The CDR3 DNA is TGTGCCAGCAGCCGCAACGCCGGGCAGGGGATGGAGACCCAGTACTTC.